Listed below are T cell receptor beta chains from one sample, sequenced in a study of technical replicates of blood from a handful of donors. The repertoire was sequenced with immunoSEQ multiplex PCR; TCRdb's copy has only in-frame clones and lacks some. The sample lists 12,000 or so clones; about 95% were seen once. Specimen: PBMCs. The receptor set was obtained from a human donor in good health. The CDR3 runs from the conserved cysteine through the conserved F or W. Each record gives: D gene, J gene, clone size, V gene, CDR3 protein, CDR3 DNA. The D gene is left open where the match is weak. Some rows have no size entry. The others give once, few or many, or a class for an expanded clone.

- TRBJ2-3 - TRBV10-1 CASSVQGTDTQYF TGCGCCAGCAGTGTCCAGGGGACAGATACGCAGTATTTT
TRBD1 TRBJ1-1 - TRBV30 CAWSFPGTVNTEAFF TGTGCCTGGAGTTTCCCCGGGACAGTGAACACTGAAGCTTTCTTT
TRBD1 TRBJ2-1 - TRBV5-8 CASTKGQGINEQFF TGTGCCAGCACGAAGGGACAGGGGATAAATGAGCAGTTCTTC
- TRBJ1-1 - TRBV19 CASSMGTNTEAFF TGTGCCAGTAGTATGGGGACTAACACTGAAGCTTTCTTT
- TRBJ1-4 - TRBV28 CASSPWTLNPDGEKLFF TGTGCCAGCAGTCCATGGACTTTAAACCCGGATGGTGAAAAACTGTTTTTT
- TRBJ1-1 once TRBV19 CASSAKGLWAGDGNTEAFF TGTGCCAGTAGTGCGAAGGGTCTTTGGGCAGGGGATGGGAACACTGAAGCTTTCTTT
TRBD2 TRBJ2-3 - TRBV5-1 CASSLAGTSGTDTQYF TGCGCCAGCAGCTTGGCCGGGACTAGCGGCACAGATACGCAGTATTTT
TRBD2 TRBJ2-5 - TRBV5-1 CASSLGVLAGVETQYF TGCGCCAGCAGCTTGGGGGTACTAGCGGGAGTAGAGACCCAGTACTTC
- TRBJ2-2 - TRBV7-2 CASSPEGVTPRGGELFF TGTGCCAGCAGCCCCGAGGGGGTGACGCCCAGGGGCGGGGAGCTGTTTTTT
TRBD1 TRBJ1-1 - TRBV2 CATGTGNTEAFF TGTGCCACAGGGACAGGGAACACTGAAGCTTTCTTT
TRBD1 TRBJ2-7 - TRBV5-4 CASSSRDSEQYF TGTGCCAGCAGCTCCCGGGACAGCGAGCAGTACTTC
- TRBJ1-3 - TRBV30 CAWSVNSGNTIYF TGTGCCTGGAGTGTCAACTCTGGAAACACCATATATTTT
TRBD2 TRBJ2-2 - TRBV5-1 CASSLGTSGTGLFF TGCGCCAGCAGCTTGGGGACTAGCGGGACGGGGCTGTTTTTT
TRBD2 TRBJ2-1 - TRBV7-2 CASSLQAGGSVEQFF TGTGCCAGCAGCTTACAAGCGGGAGGATCGGTAGAGCAGTTCTTC
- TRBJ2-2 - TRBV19 CASSPFGGGTGELFF TGTGCCAGTAGTCCCTTTGGCGGTGGCACCGGGGAGCTGTTTTTT
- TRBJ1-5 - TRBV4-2 CASSQSRDISNQPQHF TGTGCCAGCAGCCAATCCCGGGACATCAGCAATCAGCCCCAGCATTTT
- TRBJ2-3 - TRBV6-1 CASSIQNTDTQYF TGTGCCAGCAGTATACAGAACACAGATACGCAGTATTTT
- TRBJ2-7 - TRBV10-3 CAISEQATGYEQYF TGTGCCATCAGTGAACAGGCCACGGGTTACGAGCAGTACTTC
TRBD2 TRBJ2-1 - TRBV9 CASSVASAGGTTEQFF TGTGCCAGCAGCGTAGCTTCTGCGGGAGGAACAACTGAGCAGTTCTTC
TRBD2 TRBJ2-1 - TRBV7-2 CASSLALRAGGGHEQFF TGTGCCAGCAGCTTAGCTCTCCGTGCGGGAGGGGGCCATGAGCAGTTCTTC
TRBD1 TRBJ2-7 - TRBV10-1 CASSEYGQGAHEQYF TGCGCCAGCAGTGAATACGGACAGGGGGCCCACGAGCAGTACTTC
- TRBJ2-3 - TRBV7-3 CASSLRPPGTDTQYF TGTGCCAGCAGCTTACGGCCCCCCGGGACAGATACGCAGTATTTT
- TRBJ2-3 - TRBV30 CAGDSSTDTQYF TGTGCCGGCGACAGCAGCACAGATACGCAGTATTTT
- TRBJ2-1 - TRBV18 CASSPRGSSYNEQFF TGTGCCAGCTCACCAAGGGGGAGCTCCTACAATGAGCAGTTCTTC
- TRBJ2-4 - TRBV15 CATSREGTWVSIQYF TGTGCCACCAGCAGAGAAGGGACATGGGTTAGCATTCAGTACTTC
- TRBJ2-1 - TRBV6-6 CASSYGGYEQFF TGTGCCAGCAGTTACGGGGGGTATGAGCAGTTCTTC
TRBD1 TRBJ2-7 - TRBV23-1 CASSQSGQGAYEQYF TGCGCCAGCAGTCAATCGGGACAGGGGGCCTACGAGCAGTACTTC
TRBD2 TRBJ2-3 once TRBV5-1 CASSLVPPSTSGWRTDTQYF TGCGCCAGCAGCTTGGTCCCTCCCTCGACTAGCGGATGGAGGACAGATACGCAGTATTTT
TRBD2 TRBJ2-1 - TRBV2 CASSEELAGATEQFF TGTGCCAGCAGTGAGGAACTAGCGGGAGCTACTGAGCAGTTCTTC
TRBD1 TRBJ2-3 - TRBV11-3 CASSQQPGQGNEDTQYF TGTGCCAGCAGCCAGCAGCCGGGACAGGGGAATGAAGATACGCAGTATTTT
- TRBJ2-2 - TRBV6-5 CASSFPGAGELFF TGTGCCAGCAGTTTCCCGGGGGCCGGGGAGCTGTTTTTT
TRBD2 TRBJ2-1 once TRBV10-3 CAISESGRESDEQFF TGTGCCATCAGTGAGTCGGGGCGGGAGAGCGATGAGCAGTTCTTC
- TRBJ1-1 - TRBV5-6 CASSHSGQHTEAFF TGTGCCAGCAGCCATTCGGGACAACACACTGAAGCTTTCTTT
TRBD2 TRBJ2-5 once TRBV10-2 CASSVGGRETQYF TGCGCCAGCAGTGTGGGGGGGAGAGAGACCCAGTACTTC
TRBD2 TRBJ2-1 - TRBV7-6 CASSPDGRELDEQFF TGTGCCAGCAGCCCCGACGGGCGGGAGCTTGACGAGCAGTTCTTC
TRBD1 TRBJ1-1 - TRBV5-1 CASSLWTGQSEAFF TGCGCCAGCAGCTTGTGGACAGGGCAATCCGAAGCTTTCTTT
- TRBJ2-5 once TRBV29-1 CSARREATGRDRETQYF TGCAGCGCAAGAAGGGAAGCAACAGGGAGAGATCGAGAGACCCAGTACTTC
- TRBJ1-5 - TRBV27 CASSPTMGGGISNQPQHF TGTGCCAGCAGTCCCACCATGGGGGGGGGTATTAGCAATCAGCCCCAGCATTTT
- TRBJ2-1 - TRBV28 CASSHQYNEQFF TGTGCCAGCAGTCATCAGTACAATGAGCAGTTCTTC
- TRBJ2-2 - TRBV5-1 CASSFAGPGELFF TGCGCCAGCAGCTTTGCGGGACCCGGGGAGCTGTTTTTT
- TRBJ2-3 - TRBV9 CASSGSGPVRTDTQYF TGTGCCAGCAGCGGGTCAGGCCCCGTGCGCACAGATACGCAGTATTTT
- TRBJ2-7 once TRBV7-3 CASSSRGGERNEQYF TGTGCCAGCAGCTCCAGGGGAGGGGAGCGGAACGAGCAGTACTTC
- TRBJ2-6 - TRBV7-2 CASSFYGANVLTF TGTGCCAGCAGCTTTTATGGGGCCAACGTCCTGACTTTC
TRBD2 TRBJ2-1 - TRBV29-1 CSVGLAGRPNRGNEQFF TGCAGCGTTGGACTAGCGGGGAGGCCCAATCGGGGGAATGAGCAGTTCTTC
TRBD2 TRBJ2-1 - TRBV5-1 CASSARRKGLAGVNEQFF TGCGCCAGCAGCGCTAGGAGAAAAGGGCTAGCGGGAGTCAATGAGCAGTTCTTC
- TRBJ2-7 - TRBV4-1 CASSQDRGTEQYF TGCGCCAGCAGCCAAGACAGGGGCACGGAGCAGTACTTC
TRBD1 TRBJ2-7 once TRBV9 CASSVGQGRGEQYF TGTGCCAGCAGCGTAGGACAGGGCCGCGGCGAGCAGTACTTC
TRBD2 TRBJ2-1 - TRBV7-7 CASSLVRAGVHEQFF TGTGCCAGCAGCCTCGTCCGAGCGGGAGTCCATGAGCAGTTCTTC
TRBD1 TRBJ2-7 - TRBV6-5 CASSWTGVYEQYF TGTGCCAGCAGTTGGACAGGGGTATACGAGCAGTACTTC
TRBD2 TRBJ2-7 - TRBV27 CASKQGSSGGAYEQYF TGTGCCAGCAAACAGGGGTCTAGCGGGGGCGCCTACGAGCAGTACTTC
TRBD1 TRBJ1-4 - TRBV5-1 CASSQGQGGEKLFF TGCGCCAGCAGCCAAGGACAGGGAGGCGAAAAACTGTTTTTT
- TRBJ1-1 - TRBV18 CASSRSMNTEAFF TGTGCCAGCTCCCGCTCTATGAACACTGAAGCTTTCTTT
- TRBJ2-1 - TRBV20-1 CSARPREQFF TGCAGTGCTAGACCGAGGGAGCAGTTCTTC
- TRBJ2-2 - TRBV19 CASTLQESNTGELFF TGTGCCAGCACACTTCAGGAATCGAACACCGGGGAGCTGTTTTTT
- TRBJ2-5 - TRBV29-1 CSVVRDRDQYF TGCAGCGTTGTCCGGGATCGGGACCAGTACTTC
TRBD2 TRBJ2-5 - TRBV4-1 CASSHPGLVLQTQYF TGCGCCAGCAGCCACCCGGGACTAGTCTTGCAGACCCAGTACTTC
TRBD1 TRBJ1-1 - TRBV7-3 CASSTDRDTEAFF TGTGCCAGCAGCACCGACAGGGACACTGAAGCTTTCTTT
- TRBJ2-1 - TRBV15 CATSRDGLQQGDEQFF TGTGCCACCAGCAGAGACGGACTACAGCAAGGAGATGAGCAGTTCTTC
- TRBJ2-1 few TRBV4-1 CASSQEIRRDNEQFF TGCGCCAGCAGCCAAGAAATCCGCAGGGACAATGAGCAGTTCTTC